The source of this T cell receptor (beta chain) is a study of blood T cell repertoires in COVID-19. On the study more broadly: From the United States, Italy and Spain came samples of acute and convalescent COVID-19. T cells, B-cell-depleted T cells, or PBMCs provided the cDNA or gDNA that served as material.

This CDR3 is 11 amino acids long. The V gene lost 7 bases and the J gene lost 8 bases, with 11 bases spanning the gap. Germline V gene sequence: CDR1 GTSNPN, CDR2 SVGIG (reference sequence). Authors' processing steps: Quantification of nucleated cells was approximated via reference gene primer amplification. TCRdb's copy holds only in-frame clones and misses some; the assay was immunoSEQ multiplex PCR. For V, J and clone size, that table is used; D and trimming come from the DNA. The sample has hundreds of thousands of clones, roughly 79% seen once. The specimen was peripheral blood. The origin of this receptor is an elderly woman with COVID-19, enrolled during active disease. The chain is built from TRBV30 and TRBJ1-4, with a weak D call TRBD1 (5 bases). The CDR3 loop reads CASEAGEKLFF. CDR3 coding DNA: TGTGCCTCAGAAGCAGGGGAAAAACTGTTTTTT.